This T cell receptor beta chain emerged from a study of T cell repertoires in aging, cancer and after chemotherapy. The wider study: Donor ages fell into six groups from 30 or younger up to 70 or older. About 8.8 million TCR reads made up the full dataset.

This clonotype is large by share. Its matching antigen is unknown. Notes on the study in general: Untreated cancer patients had significantly lower blood TCR diversity than age-matched healthy donors.

Rearranged V-D-J TRB sequences were amplified with a mixed TRB-A/B primer pool. TCRdb itself ran the multiplex PCR reads through MiXCR, one entry per CDR3 protein. The table records 1,200 or so distinct CDR3 sequences, approximately 30% of them present only once. The template was genomic DNA from peripheral blood, not RNA. Trimming removed 2 bases from V and 4 bases from J; junction bases left unmatched: 7. This CDR3 comprises 15 residues. Per the germline V gene, CDR1 is SGHDT and CDR2 is YYEEEE. V is TRBV5-6 and J is TRBJ2-7, with 9 bases matching TRBD2. The sequenced sample was blood. The receptor comes from a human donor with a solid tumor. In DNA form, the CDR3 reads TGTGCCAGCAGCTTACTAGGCGGGGGGGATTACGAGCAGTACTTC. This codes for CASSLLGGGDYEQYF.